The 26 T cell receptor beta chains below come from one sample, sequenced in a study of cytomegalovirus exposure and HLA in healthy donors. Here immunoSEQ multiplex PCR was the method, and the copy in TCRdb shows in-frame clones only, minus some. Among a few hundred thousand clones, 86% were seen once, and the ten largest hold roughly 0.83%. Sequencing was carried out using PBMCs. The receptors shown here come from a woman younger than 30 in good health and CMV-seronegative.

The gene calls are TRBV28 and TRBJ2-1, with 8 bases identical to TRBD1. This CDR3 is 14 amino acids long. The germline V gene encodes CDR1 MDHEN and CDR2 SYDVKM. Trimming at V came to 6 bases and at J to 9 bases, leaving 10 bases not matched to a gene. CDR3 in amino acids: CASSPDREVGEQFF. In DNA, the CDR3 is TGTGCCAGCAGCCCGGACAGGGAGGTCGGTGAGCAGTTCTTC.

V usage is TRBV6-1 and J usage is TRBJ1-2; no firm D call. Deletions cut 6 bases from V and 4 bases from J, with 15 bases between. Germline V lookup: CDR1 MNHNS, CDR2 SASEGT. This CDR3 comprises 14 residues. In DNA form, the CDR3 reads TGTGCCAGCAGCGCGCTGGAGGGCAGCTATGGCTACACCTTC. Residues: CASSALEGSYGYTF.

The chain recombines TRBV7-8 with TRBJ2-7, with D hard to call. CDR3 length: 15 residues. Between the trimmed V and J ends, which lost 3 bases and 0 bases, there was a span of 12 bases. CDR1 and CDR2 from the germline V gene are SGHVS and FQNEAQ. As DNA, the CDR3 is TGTGCCAGCAGCTTTGGTCCGCCTAGCTCCTACGAGCAGTACTTC. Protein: CASSFGPPSSYEQYF.

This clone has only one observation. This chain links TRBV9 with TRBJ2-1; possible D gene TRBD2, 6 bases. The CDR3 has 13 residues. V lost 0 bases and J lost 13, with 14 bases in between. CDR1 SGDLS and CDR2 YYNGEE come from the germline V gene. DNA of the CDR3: TGTGCCAGCAGCGTAGGACTAGGGGAAGTACAGTTCTTC. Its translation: CASSVGLGEVQFF.

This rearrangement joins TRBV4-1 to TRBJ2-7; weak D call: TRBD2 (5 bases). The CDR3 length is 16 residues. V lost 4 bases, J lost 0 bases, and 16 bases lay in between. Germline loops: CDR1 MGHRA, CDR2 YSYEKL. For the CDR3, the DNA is TGCGCCAGCAGCCCGGCGGGCATATCTTTCTCCTACGAGCAGTACTTC. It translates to CASSPAGISFSYEQYF.

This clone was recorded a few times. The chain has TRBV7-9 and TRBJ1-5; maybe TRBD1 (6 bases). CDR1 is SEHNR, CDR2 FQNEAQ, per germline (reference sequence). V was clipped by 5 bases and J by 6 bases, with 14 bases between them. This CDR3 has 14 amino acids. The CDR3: CASSHGVGAQPQHF. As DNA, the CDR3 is TGTGCCAGCAGCCATGGGGTGGGGGCTCAGCCCCAGCATTTT.

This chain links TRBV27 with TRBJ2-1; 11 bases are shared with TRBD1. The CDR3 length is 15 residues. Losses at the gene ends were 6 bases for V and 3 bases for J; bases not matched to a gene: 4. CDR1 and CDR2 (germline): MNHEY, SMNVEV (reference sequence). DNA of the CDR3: TGTGCCAGCAGGAGCGGGACAGGGGGCTACAATGAGCAGTTCTTC. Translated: CASRSGTGGYNEQFF.

CDR3 in amino acids: CASGLRQETQYF. In DNA form, the CDR3 reads TGTGCCAGTGGACTACGCCAAGAGACCCAGTACTTC. The chain has TRBV6-5 and TRBJ2-5, with D possibly TRBD2 on 6 matching bases. The CDR3 contains 12 residues. The germline CDR1 and CDR2 sequences are MNHEY and SVGAGI. Deletions cut 9 bases from V and 1 base from J, with 9 bases between.

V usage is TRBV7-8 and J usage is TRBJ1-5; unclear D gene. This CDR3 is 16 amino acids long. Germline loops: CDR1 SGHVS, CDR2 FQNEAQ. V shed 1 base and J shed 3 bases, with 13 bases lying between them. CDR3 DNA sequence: TGTGCCAGCAGCTTAGTGGAGAGGAGTTACAATCAGCCCCAGCATTTT. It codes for CASSLVERSYNQPQHF.

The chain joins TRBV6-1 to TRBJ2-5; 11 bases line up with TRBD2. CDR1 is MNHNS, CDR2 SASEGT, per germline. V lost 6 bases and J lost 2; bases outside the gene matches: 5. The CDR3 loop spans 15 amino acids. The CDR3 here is CASSLLAGDQETQYF. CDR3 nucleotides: TGTGCCAGCAGCCTACTAGCGGGGGATCAAGAGACCCAGTACTTC.

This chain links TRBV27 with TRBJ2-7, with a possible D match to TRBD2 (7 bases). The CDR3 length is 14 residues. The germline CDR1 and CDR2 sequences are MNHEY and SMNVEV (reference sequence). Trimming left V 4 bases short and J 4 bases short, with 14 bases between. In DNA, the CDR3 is TGTGCCAGCAGTTGGGGCGCGGGGGCGTACGAGCAGTACTTC. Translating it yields CASSWGAGAYEQYF.

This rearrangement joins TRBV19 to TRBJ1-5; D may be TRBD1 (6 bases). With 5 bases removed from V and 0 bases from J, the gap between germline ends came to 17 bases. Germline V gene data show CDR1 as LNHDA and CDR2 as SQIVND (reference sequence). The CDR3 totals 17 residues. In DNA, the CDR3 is TGTGCCAGTAGTTCCTCGACAGGAACATATAGCAATCAGCCCCAGCATTTT. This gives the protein CASSSSTGTYSNQPQHF.

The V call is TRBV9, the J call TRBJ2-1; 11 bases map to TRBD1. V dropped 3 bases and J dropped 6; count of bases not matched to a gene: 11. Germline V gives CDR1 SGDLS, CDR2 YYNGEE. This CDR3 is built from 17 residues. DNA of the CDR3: TGTGCCAGCAGCGGACGGACAGGGGGCGAATCGGGCAATGAGCAGTTCTTC. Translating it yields CASSGRTGGESGNEQFF.

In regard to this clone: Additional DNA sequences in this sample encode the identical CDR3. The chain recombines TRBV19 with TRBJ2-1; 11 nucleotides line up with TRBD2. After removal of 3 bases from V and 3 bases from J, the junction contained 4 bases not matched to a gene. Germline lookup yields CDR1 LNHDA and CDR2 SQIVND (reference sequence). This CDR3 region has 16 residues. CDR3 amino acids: CASSIRTSGSYNEQFF. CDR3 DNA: TGTGCCAGTAGTATCCGCACTAGCGGGAGCTACAATGAGCAGTTCTTC.

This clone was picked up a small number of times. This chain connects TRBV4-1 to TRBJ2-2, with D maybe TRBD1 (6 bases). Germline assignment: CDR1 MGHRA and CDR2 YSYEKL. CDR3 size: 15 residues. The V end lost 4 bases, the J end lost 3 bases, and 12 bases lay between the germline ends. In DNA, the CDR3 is TGCGCCAGCAGCCCTCGGAAGGGGGACACCGGGGAGCTGTTTTTT. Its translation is CASSPRKGDTGELFF.

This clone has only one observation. CDR3 sequence (DNA): TGTGCCAGCAGAGGCTCGGGACTCTACAATGAGCAGTTCTTC. Its protein product is CASRGSGLYNEQFF. The chain links TRBV6-1 to TRBJ2-1, with D perhaps matching TRBD2 (6 bases). Trimming stripped 6 bases from V and 3 bases from J, with 12 bases between. Germline CDR1 is MNHNS and CDR2 is SASEGT. The CDR3 has 14 residues.

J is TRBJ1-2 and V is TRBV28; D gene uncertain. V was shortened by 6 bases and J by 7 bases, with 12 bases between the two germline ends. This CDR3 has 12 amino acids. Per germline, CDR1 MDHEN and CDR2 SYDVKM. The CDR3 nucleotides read TGTGCCAGCAGCCCCATTAGTGGTGGCTACACCTTC. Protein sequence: CASSPISGGYTF.

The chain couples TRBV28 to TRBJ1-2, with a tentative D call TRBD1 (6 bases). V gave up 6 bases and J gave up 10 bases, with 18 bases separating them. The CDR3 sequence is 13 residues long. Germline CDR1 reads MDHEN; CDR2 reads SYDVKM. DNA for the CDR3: TGTGCCAGCAGCACACCAATAACAGGGCCCTACACCTTC. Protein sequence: CASSTPITGPYTF.

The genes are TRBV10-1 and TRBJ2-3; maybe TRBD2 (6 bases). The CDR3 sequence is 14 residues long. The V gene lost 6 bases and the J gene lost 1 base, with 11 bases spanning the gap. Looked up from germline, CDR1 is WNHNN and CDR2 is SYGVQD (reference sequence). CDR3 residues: CASSLARGTDTQYF. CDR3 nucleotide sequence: TGCGCCAGCAGCCTAGCGCGGGGCACAGATACGCAGTATTTT.

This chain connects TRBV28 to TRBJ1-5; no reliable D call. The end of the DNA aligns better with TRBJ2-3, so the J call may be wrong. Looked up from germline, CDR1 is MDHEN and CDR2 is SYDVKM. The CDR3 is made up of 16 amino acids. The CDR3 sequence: CASSLPRMDSNQPQYF. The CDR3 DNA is TGTGCCAGCAGTTTGCCCCGAATGGATAGCAATCAGCCCCAGTATTTT.

The CDR3 bases are TGTGCCAGCAGTTTAATAGTGAACACCGGGGAGCTGTTTTTT. It translates to CASSLIVNTGELFF. The rearrangement links TRBV27 to TRBJ2-2; D not certain. Germline CDR1 is MNHEY and CDR2 is SMNVEV (reference sequence). The CDR3 extends over 14 amino acids. V gave up 2 bases and J gave up 1 base, with 5 bases separating them.

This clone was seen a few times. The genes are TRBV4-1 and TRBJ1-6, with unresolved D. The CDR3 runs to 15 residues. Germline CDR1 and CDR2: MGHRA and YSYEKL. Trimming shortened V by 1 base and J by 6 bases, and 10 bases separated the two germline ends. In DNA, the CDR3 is TGCGCCAGCAGCCAAGGCCCAGGACTTAATTCACCCCTCCACTTT. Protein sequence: CASSQGPGLNSPLHF.

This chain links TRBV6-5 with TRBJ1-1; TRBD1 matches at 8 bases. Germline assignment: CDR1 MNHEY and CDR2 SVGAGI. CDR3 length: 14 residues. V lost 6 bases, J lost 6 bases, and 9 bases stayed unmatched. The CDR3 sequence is CASRMTGVNPEAFF. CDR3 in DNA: TGTGCCAGCAGAATGACAGGGGTTAACCCTGAAGCTTTCTTT.

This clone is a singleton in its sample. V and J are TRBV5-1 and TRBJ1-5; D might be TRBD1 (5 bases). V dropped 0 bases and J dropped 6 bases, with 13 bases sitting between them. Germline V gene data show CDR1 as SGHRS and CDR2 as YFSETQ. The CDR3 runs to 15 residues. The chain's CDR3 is CASSLGSGGGQPQHF. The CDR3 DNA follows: TGCGCCAGCAGCTTGGGGAGCGGGGGAGGTCAGCCCCAGCATTTT.

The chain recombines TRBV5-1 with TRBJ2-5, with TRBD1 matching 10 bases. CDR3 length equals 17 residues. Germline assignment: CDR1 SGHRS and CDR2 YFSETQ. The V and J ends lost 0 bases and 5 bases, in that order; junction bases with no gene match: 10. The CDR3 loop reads CASSLVGATGGGETQYF. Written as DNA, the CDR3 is TGCGCCAGCAGCTTGGTAGGGGCGACAGGGGGCGGTGAGACCCAGTACTTC.

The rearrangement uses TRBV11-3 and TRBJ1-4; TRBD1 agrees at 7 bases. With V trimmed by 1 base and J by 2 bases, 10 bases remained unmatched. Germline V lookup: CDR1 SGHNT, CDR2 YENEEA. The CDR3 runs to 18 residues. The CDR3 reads CASSLVGGGSGTNEKLFF. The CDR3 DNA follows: TGTGCCAGCAGCTTAGTAGGGGGCGGGTCTGGCACTAATGAAAAACTGTTTTTT.